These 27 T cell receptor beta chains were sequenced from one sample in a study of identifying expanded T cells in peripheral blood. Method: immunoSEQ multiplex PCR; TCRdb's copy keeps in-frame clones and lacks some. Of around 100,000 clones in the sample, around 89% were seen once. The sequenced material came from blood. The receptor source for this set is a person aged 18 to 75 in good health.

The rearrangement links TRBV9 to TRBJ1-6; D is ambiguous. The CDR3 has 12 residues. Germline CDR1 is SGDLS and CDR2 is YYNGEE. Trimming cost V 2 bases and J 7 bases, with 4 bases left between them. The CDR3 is CASSVGNSPLHF. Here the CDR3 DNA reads TGTGCCAGCAGCGTGGGCAATTCACCCCTCCACTTT.

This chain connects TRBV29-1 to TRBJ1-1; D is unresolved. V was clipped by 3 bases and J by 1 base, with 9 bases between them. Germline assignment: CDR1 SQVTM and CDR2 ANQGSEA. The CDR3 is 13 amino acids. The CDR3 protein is CSVDQNRNTEAFF. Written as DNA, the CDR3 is TGCAGCGTTGATCAGAACAGGAACACTGAAGCTTTCTTT.

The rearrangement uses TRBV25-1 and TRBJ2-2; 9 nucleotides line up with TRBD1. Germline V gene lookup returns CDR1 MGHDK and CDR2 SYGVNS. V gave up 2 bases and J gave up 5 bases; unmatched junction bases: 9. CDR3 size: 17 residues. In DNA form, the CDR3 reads TGTGCCAGCAGTGAAACTAAAACAGGGGGCGTTACCGGGGAGCTGTTTTTT. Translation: CASSETKTGGVTGELFF.

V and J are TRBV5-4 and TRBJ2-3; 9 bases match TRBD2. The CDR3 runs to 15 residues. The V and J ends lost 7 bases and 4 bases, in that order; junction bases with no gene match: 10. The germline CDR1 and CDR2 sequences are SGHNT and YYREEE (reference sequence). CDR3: CASRPSGAHPDTQYF. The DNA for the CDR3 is TGTGCCAGCCGCCCTAGCGGGGCACACCCAGATACGCAGTATTTT.

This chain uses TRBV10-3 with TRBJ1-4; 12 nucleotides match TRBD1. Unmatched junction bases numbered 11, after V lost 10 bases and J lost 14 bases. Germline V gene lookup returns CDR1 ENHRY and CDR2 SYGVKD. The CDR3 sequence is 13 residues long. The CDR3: CATAGTGGAWLFF. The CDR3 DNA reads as TGTGCCACCGCCGGGACAGGGGGCGCTTGGCTGTTTTTT.

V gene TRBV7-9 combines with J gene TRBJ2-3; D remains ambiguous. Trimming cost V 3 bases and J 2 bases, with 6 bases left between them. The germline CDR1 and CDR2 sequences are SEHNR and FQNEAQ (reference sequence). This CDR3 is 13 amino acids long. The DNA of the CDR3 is TGTGCCAGCAGCTTTGGTTACACAGATACGCAGTATTTT. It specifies CASSFGYTDTQYF.

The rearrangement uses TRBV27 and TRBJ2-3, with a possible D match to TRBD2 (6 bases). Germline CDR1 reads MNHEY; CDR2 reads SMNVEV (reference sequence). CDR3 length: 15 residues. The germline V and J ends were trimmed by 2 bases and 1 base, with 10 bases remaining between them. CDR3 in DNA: TGTGCCAGCAGTTTAAGGGACTCCCGCACAGATACGCAGTATTTT. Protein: CASSLRDSRTDTQYF.

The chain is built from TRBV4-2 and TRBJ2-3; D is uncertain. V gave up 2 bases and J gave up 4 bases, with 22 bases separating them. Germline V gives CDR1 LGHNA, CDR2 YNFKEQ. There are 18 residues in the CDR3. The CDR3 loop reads CASSQRVGGGPGADTQYF. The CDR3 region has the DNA TGTGCCAGCAGCCAAAGGGTGGGTGGTGGGCCCGGCGCAGATACGCAGTATTTT.

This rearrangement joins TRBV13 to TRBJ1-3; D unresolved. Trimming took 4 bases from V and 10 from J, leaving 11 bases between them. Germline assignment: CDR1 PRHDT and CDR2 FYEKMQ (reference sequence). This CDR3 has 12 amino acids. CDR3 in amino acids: CASSSSLGTIYF. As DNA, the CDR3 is TGTGCCAGCAGCTCTTCCCTCGGGACCATATATTTT.

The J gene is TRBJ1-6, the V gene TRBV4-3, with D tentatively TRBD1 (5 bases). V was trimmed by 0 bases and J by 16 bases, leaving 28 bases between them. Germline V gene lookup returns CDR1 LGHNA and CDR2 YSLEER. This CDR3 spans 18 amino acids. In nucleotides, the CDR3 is TGCGCCAGCAGCCAAGATCGGTTTTCCAGGTTTCAGGGTATTATTCTCCACTTT. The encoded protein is CASSQDRFSRFQGIILHF.

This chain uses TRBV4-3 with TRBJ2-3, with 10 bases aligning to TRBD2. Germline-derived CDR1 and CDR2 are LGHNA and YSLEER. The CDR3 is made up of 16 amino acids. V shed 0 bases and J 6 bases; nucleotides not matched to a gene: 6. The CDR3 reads CASSQDLAGADDTQYF. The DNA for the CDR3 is TGCGCCAGCAGCCAAGATCTAGCGGGAGCTGATGATACGCAGTATTTT.

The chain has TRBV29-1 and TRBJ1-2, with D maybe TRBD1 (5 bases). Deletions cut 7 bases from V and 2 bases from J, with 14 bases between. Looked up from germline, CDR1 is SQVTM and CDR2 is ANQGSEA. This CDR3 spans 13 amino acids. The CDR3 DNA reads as TGCAGCGCGGCGGGACGGCTAAACTATGGCTACACCTTC. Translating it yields CSAAGRLNYGYTF.

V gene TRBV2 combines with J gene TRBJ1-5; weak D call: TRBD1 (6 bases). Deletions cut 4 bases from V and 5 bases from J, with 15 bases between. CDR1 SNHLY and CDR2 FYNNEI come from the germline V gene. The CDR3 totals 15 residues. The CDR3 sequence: CASSVQGRGYQPQHF. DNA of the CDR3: TGTGCCAGCAGTGTACAGGGTAGGGGGTATCAGCCCCAGCATTTT.

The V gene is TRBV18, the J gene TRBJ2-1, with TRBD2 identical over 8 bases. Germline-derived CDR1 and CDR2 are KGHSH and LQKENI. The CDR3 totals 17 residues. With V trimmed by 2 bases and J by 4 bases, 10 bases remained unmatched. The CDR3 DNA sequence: TGTGCCAGCTCACCAATGTCACCGGGACTAGGATACAATGAGCAGTTCTTC. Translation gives CASSPMSPGLGYNEQFF.

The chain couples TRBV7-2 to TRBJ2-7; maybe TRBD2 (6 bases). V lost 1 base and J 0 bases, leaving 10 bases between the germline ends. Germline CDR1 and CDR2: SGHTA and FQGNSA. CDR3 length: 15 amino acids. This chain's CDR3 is CASSLVRGASYEQYF. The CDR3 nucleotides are TGTGCCAGCAGCTTAGTACGCGGGGCCTCCTACGAGCAGTACTTC.

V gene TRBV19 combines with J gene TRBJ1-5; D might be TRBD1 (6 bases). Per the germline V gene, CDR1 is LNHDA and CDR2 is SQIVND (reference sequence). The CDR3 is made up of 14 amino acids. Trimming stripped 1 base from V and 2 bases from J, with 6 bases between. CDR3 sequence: CASSIGGRNQPQHF. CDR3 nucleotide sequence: TGTGCCAGTAGTATAGGGGGGCGCAATCAGCCCCAGCATTTT.

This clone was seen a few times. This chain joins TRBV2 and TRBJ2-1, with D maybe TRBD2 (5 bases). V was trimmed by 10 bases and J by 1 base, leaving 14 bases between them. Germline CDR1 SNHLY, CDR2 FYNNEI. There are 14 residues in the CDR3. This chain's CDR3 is CATATGESYNEQFF. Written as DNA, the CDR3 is TGTGCCACCGCGACCGGGGAGTCCTACAATGAGCAGTTCTTC.

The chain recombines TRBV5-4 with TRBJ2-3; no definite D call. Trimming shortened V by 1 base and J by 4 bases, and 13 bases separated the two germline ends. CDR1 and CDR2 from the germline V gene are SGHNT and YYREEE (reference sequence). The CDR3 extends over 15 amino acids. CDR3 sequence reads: CASSLRAAPADTQYF. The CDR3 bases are TGTGCCAGCAGCTTGAGGGCGGCGCCCGCAGATACGCAGTATTTT.

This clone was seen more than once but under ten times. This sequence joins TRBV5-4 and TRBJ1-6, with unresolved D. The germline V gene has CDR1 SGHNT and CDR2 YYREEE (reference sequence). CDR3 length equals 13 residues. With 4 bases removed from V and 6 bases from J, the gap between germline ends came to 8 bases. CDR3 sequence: CASSPATNSPLHF. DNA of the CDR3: TGTGCCAGCAGCCCCGCGACTAATTCACCCCTCCACTTT.

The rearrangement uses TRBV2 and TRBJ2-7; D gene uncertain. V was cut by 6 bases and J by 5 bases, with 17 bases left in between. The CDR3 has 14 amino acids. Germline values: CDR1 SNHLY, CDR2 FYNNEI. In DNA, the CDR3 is TGTGCCAGCAGAAAAGACACGCGCAAAAACGAGCAGTACTTC. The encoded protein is CASRKDTRKNEQYF.

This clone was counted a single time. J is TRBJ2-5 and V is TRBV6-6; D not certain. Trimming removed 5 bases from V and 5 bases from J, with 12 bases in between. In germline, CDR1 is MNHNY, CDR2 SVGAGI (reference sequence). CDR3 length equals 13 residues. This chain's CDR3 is CASSGGYRETQYF. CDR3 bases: TGTGCCAGCAGTGGTGGGTACCGCGAGACCCAGTACTTC.

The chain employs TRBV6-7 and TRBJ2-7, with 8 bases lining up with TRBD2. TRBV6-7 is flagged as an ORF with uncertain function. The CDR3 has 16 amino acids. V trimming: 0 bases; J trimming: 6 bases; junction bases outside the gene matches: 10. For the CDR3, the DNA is TGTGCCAGCAGTTACTCTACGTCCGGGACTAGGGGCGAGCAGTACTTC. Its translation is CASSYSTSGTRGEQYF.

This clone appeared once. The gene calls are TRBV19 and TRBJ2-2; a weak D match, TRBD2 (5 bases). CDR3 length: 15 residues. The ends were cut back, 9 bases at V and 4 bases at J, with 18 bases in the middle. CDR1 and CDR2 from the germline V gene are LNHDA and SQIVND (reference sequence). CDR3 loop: CASDWKVRGTGELFF. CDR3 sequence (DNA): TGTGCCAGCGATTGGAAGGTCCGGGGCACCGGGGAGCTGTTTTTT.

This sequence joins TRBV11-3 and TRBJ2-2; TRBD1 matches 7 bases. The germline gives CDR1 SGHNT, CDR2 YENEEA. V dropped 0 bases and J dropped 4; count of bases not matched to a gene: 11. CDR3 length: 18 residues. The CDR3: CASSLDQGGTASTGELFF. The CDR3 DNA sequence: TGTGCCAGCAGCTTAGATCAAGGGGGCACGGCAAGCACCGGGGAGCTGTTTTTT.

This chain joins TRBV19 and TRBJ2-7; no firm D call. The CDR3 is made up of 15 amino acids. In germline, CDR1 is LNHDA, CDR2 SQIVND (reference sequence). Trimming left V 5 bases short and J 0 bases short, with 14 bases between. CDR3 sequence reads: CASSPFGQSSYEQYF. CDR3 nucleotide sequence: TGTGCCAGTAGTCCTTTCGGCCAATCCTCCTACGAGCAGTACTTC.

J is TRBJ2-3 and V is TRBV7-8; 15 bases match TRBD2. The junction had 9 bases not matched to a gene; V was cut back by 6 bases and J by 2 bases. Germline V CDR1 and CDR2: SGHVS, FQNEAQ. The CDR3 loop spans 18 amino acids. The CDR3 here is CASSFGLAGGRDTDTQYF. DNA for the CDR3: TGTGCCAGCAGTTTCGGACTAGCGGGGGGGCGGGACACAGATACGCAGTATTTT.

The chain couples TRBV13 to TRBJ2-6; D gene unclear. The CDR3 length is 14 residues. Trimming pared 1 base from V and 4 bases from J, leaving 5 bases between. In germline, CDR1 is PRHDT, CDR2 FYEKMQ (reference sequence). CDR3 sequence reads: CASSLARGANVLTF. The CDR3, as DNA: TGTGCCAGCAGCTTAGCCCGCGGGGCCAACGTCCTGACTTTC. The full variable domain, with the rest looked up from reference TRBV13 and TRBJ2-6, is AAGVIQSPRHLIKEKRETATLKCYPIPRHDTVYWYQQGPGQDPQFLISFYEKMQSDKGSIPDRFSAQQFSDYHSELNMSSLELGDSALYFCASSLARGANVLTFGAGSRLTVL.